This T cell receptor beta chain was identified during a study of T cell responses to AZD1222 COVID-19 vaccine. Turning to the study itself: Pooling was applied to second doses at about 4 or about 12 weeks.

Study results and caveats: Clonal diversity may have been underestimated in mostly white British donors. Spike-wide vaccine-associated CD4 TCRs dominated at 160-218 and 743-854. The number of AZD1222 recipients seropositive at baseline was only six.

Sequencing used immunoSEQ multiplex PCR; TCRdb keeps in-frame clones, though not all of them. The table records about 99,000 clones, 70% to 90% of them present only once. In regard to this clone: Antigen unknown.

This CDR3 contains 14 residues. The germline CDR1 and CDR2 sequences are SGHNT and YYREEE (reference sequence). The junction had 10 bases not matched to a gene; V was cut back by 7 bases and J by 5 bases. Sequences were derived from peripheral blood, sampled on day 0 of AZD1222 vaccination. The receptor was derived from an adult in good health. The chain is built from TRBV5-4 and TRBJ1-2, with TRBD1 matching 8 bases. As DNA, the CDR3 is TGTGCCAGCCGGTCCGCACAGGGGGAATATGGCTACACCTTC. This codes for CASRSAQGEYGYTF. Looking up the rest from reference TRBV5-4 and TRBJ1-2 gives the full variable domain: ETGVTQSPTHLIKTRGQQVTLRCSSQSGHNTVSWYQQALGQGPQFIFQYYREEENGRGNFPPRFSGLQFPNYSSELNVNALELDDSALYLCASRSAQGEYGYTFGSGTRLTVV.